This entry features one T cell receptor beta chain sequence. No antigen is known for it. With 1 base removed from V and 3 bases from J, the gap between germline ends came to 6 bases. From germline, CDR1 is SEHNR and CDR2 FQNEAQ (reference sequence). This CDR3 has 13 residues. This specimen belongs to a study of blood T cells in healthy people across ages. Study outcomes and limitations: Compared with aged donors, long-lived donors showed fewer expanded clones, suggesting selection. Per million T cells, TCR beta diversity dropped roughly linearly as age increased.

A second roughly 6 to 12 cycle PCR used barcoded and J-beta primers. A single record per CDR3 protein comes from TCRdb applying MiXCR to the 5' RACE reads. The table has roughly 680,000 distinct CDR3 sequences, approximately 50% seen once; the top ten hold under 35%. Sequenced input: blood. The clonotype originates from a woman aged 55-69 years in good health. The chain recombines TRBV7-9 with TRBJ1-1; the D is unclear. The CDR3 nucleotides are TGTGCCAGCAGCTTAGGGAGACACACTGAAGCTTTCTTT. This encodes CASSLGRHTEAFF.